The TCR beta chain under discussion was sequenced for a study of neoadjuvant nivolumab and ipilimumab in lung cancer. Overall study results and limits: Higher pretherapy blood TCR richness went with higher resected-tumor richness. TCR richness and clonality were higher in tumors than adjacent uninvolved lung. Only a single major-pathologic-response sample was available for clonality analysis.

Germline CDR1 reads SGDLS; CDR2 reads YYNGEE. The ends were cut back, 0 bases at V and 0 bases at J, with 16 bases in the middle. CDR3 length equals 17 residues. Comment on this clone: What it recognizes is unknown.

Profiling relied on immunoSEQ multiplex PCR, and the TCRdb table lists in-frame clones only, not all of them. The sample comprises roughly 45,000 clones, around 89% of which are singletons, and approximately 3.7% rests with the top ten. The TCR was taken from an adult with non-small cell lung cancer. Some clones in this sample may be carry-over from other donors' samples. The specimen comprised blood, sampled before neoadjuvant nivolumab, alone or with ipilimumab. The chain joins TRBV9 to TRBJ2-7; D possibly uses TRBD1 or TRBD2 (5 bases each). The CDR3 protein is CASSVGPGIGSSYEQYF. CDR3 bases: TGTGCCAGCAGCGTAGGACCAGGGATTGGGAGCTCCTACGAGCAGTACTTC.